Listed below are T cell receptor beta chains from one sample, sequenced in a study of a mutant IDH1 vaccine in newly diagnosed glioma. This table comes from immunoSEQ multiplex PCR, and its TCRdb copy is limited to in-frame clones, with some not included. Of approximately 36,000 clones listed, 80% to 95% are singletons. This specimen consisted of PBMCs, obtained from a glioma patient treated with radiotherapy, temozolomide or both. The receptors were gathered from a man between 18 and 35 years old with glioma. Each CDR3 is given with its conserved first and last residue. A D gene is named only where the DNA matches it firmly. A row's size may be missing; if present it is once, few, many or a size class.

d_call j_call v_call clone_size cdr3_nt cdr3_aa
NA TRBJ1-2 TRBV30 NA TGTGCCTTCGCGGGGGGAGGCCACTATGATGGCTACACCTTC CAFAGGGHYDGYTF
NA TRBJ1-3 TRBV4-2 NA TGTGCCAGCAGCCAAGCGGGGGGCTCTGGAAACACCATATATTTT CASSQAGGSGNTIYF
NA TRBJ1-6 TRBV5-1 NA TGCGCCAGCAGCTTGGGTGGCAGGGGTAGCTCCTATAATTCACCCCTCCACTTT CASSLGGRGSSYNSPLHF
TRBD2 TRBJ2-3 TRBV9 NA TGTGCCAGCAGCGTAGCTCCTCGAGCGGGAGGGTCAGATACGCAGTATTTT CASSVAPRAGGSDTQYF
TRBD2 TRBJ2-3 TRBV6-4 NA TGTGCCAGCAGTGACGGGGCGGGAGGACCCACAGATACGCAGTATTTT CASSDGAGGPTDTQYF
TRBD1 TRBJ1-1 TRBV7-2 NA TGTGCCAGCAGACAAACAGGGGGGAACACTGAAGCTTTCTTT CASRQTGGNTEAFF
TRBD1 TRBJ1-2 TRBV7-9 NA TGTGCCAGCAGATTAGGAGGACAGGGCGGGGGCTACACCTTC CASRLGGQGGGYTF
NA TRBJ2-3 TRBV10-3 NA TGTGCCATCGGCCGCGGAGGGGGCACAGATACGCAGTATTTT CAIGRGGGTDTQYF
NA TRBJ2-7 TRBV4-3 NA TGCGCCAGCAGCCCTGAGGGGGGAGGGCCTTACGAGCAGTACTTC CASSPEGGGPYEQYF
NA TRBJ2-3 TRBV5-6 NA TGTGCCAGCAGCTTGTTCGATAGCGGAAGCACAGATACGCAGTATTTT CASSLFDSGSTDTQYF
NA TRBJ1-1 TRBV11-2 NA TGTGCCAGCAGCTCCCTGACAGGTAGAAACACTGAAGCTTTCTTT CASSSLTGRNTEAFF
NA TRBJ1-5 TRBV20-1 NA TGCAGTGCCCCCCTCAGAGGGCCCCAGCATTTT CSAPLRGPQHF
NA TRBJ2-2 TRBV9 once TGTGCCAGCAGCGAAGGACGGGGCACCGGGGAGCTGTTTTTT CASSEGRGTGELFF
NA TRBJ2-7 TRBV4-3 NA TGCGCCAGCAGCCAAGAGGCGGATTCCTACGAGCAGTACTTC CASSQEADSYEQYF
NA TRBJ2-6 TRBV5-1 NA TGCGCCAGCAGCTCCCCGGGGGGCGCTGGGGCCAACGTCCTGACTTTC CASSSPGGAGANVLTF
NA TRBJ2-7 TRBV19 NA TGTGCCACCAGGAGCCAGGGCGTGGGGGAGCAGTACTTC CATRSQGVGEQYF
TRBD2 TRBJ2-2 TRBV7-8 few TGTGCCAGCAGCTTCAGCGGGAGGGCCCCTACCGGGGAGCTGTTTTTT CASSFSGRAPTGELFF
NA TRBJ1-5 TRBV19 NA TGTGCCAGTAGTTGGGTGAGGAGCAATCAGCCCCAGCATTTT CASSWVRSNQPQHF
NA TRBJ1-2 TRBV10-3 NA TGTGCCATCAGTGAGGCCTCATTGGGTTACACCTTC CAISEASLGYTF
TRBD1 TRBJ2-1 TRBV19 NA TGTGCCAGTAGTATGGGGACAGTTTACAATGAGCAGTTCTTC CASSMGTVYNEQFF
TRBD1 TRBJ2-7 TRBV5-1 NA TGCGCCAGCAGTAACTCCGGACAGGGGGTATCCTACGAGCAGTACTTC CASSNSGQGVSYEQYF
NA TRBJ1-3 TRBV5-4 NA TGTGCCAGCAGCTTGGTGGGTTCTGGAAACACCATATATTTT CASSLVGSGNTIYF
NA TRBJ2-5 TRBV10-3 NA TGTGCCATCAGTGAGCCCGGGGGGACCCAGTACTTC CAISEPGGTQYF
NA TRBJ1-1 TRBV7-2 NA TGTGCCAGCAGCCCGGGGGGGCTGACTGAAGCTTTCTTT CASSPGGLTEAFF
NA TRBJ1-1 TRBV5-1 NA TGCGCCAGCAGCTTGGGAGGGGCCGTTATGAACACTGAAGCTTTCTTT CASSLGGAVMNTEAFF
NA TRBJ2-1 TRBV7-8 once TGTGCCAGCAGCTTTTTTTCTTCCCCCCCCATGGAGCAGTTCTTC CASSFFSSPPMEQFF
NA TRBJ2-1 TRBV11-2 NA TGTGCCAGCAGCTTAGGACCCGGGACCCACAATGAGCAGTTCTTC CASSLGPGTHNEQFF
NA TRBJ1-1 TRBV7-9 NA TGTGCCAGCAGCTTAGGGATGGGAATTACCACTGAAGCTTTCTTT CASSLGMGITTEAFF
NA TRBJ2-2 TRBV6-1 NA TGTGCCAGCGCCTCTCCTTACGACACCGGGGAGCTGTTTTTT CASASPYDTGELFF
NA TRBJ2-7 TRBV19 NA TGTGCCAGTGCAGTCGGTTCCGCTTCCTACGAGCAGTACTTC CASAVGSASYEQYF
NA TRBJ2-5 TRBV9 NA TGTGCCAGCAGCCCGGGGAGTCAAGAGACCCAGTACTTC CASSPGSQETQYF
TRBD1 TRBJ1-1 TRBV7-9 NA TGTGCCAGCAGCTCAGGGGGCCCTATGAACACTGAAGCTTTCTTT CASSSGGPMNTEAFF
NA TRBJ1-5 TRBV5-1 NA TGCGCCAGCAGCTTGGGTGGGGGCAGTCAGCCCCAGCATTTT CASSLGGGSQPQHF
NA TRBJ2-2 TRBV7-9 NA TGTGCCAGCAGCTTAGAGTCAGGGAACGGGGAGCTGTTTTTT CASSLESGNGELFF
NA TRBJ2-5 TRBV28 NA TGTGCCGGTAAACGGGACGGAAATCAAGAGACCCAGTACTTC CAGKRDGNQETQYF
NA TRBJ1-6 TRBV5-1 NA TGCGCCAGCAGCTTGGTCGGGGGAGGTACTTCACCCCTCCACTTT CASSLVGGGTSPLHF
TRBD1 TRBJ1-1 TRBV29-1 NA TGCAGCGCCCTAGGACAGGGTCTCACTGAAGCTTTCTTT CSALGQGLTEAFF
NA TRBJ2-7 TRBV7-8 NA TGTGCCAGCAGCTTAGGGGAAATCTACGAGCAGTACTTC CASSLGEIYEQYF
NA TRBJ1-5 TRBV6-1 NA TGTGCCACCACCCGCAATAACAATCAGCCCCAGCATTTT CATTRNNNQPQHF
NA TRBJ2-5 TRBV4-1 NA TGCGCCAGCAGCCAGAAGGCCCCTAGCGCCCAAGAGACCCAGTACTTC CASSQKAPSAQETQYF
NA TRBJ2-5 TRBV2 NA TGTGCCAGCAGTGACGGCGGGGTCGAGACCCAGTACTTC CASSDGGVETQYF
TRBD1 TRBJ2-7 TRBV5-8 NA TGTGCCAGCAGCCCCCGGGACAGGGTCGTAGGGCAGTACTTC CASSPRDRVVGQYF
TRBD2 TRBJ2-1 TRBV5-5 NA TGTGCCAGCAGCTTGCTGGGTAGCGGGAGGGACGGGGAGCAGTTCTTC CASSLLGSGRDGEQFF
NA TRBJ1-1 TRBV19 few TGTGCCAGTAGCCTTGACTTGAACACTGAAGCTTTCTTT CASSLDLNTEAFF
NA TRBJ2-7 TRBV11-2 once TGTGCCAGCAGCTTAGGTCCAGGCGATCCCTACGAGCAGTACTTC CASSLGPGDPYEQYF
NA TRBJ2-7 TRBV7-3 few TGTGCCAGCAGCTTAACCCCCTCCTACGAGCAGTACTTC CASSLTPSYEQYF